What follows is one TCR beta chain and its context. The data are from a study of shared clonotypes between healthy human individuals. V was pared by 3 bases and J by 7 bases, with 12 bases between. The germline gives CDR1 ENHRY, CDR2 SYGVKD. This CDR3 comprises 13 residues. Assay used: immunoSEQ multiplex PCR; TCRdb lists only in-frame clones, some missing. The repertoire holds some 600,000 clones, with approximately 96% as singletons. Naive CD8 isolation took CD45RO-negative cells positively selected for CCR7 and excluded terminally differentiated effector memory CD45RA+ cells. The sequenced sample consisted of naive CD8+ T cells sorted from blood. This chain links TRBV10-3 with TRBJ1-1; no firm D call. This receptor was obtained from a woman in her twenties or thirties in good health. In DNA, the CDR3 is TGTGCCATCAGTGATACCGACAAAGATGAAGCTTTCTTT. Translated: CAISDTDKDEAFF.